Each of the 17 T cell receptor beta chains below was sequenced from the same sample in a study of cytomegalovirus exposure and HLA in healthy donors (dated by TCRdb to between 2016 and 2019). The library relied on the immunoSEQ multiplex PCR assay. The multiplex PCR relied on a mix of 60 forward primers for TCR Vbeta segments and 13 reverse primers for TCR Jbeta segments. In its TCRdb copy, this immuneACCESS table keeps in-frame sequences only and misses some clones. Where compared with another copy, unresolved V genes explain less than half of these, and the others have no known cause. In all, the sample holds approximately 200,000 clones, and nearly 80% of those were seen once. The top ten clonotypes cover under 7% of the sample. Input material: PBMCs. The receptors were gathered from a woman aged 25 to 39 in good health and CMV-seropositive.

The chain employs TRBV5-6 and TRBJ2-7; 9 bases match TRBD1. Per germline, CDR1 SGHDT and CDR2 YYEEEE. V lost 2 bases and J lost 2; bases outside the gene matches: 8. The CDR3 sequence is 16 residues long. CDR3 sequence: CASSFNRDRAAYEQYF. CDR3 in DNA: TGTGCCAGCAGCTTTAACAGGGACAGGGCAGCCTACGAGCAGTACTTC.

The chain uses TRBV27 and TRBJ2-7, with D perhaps matching TRBD2 (6 bases). Germline CDR1 is MNHEY and CDR2 is SMNVEV (reference sequence). This CDR3 is 16 amino acids long. The V gene lost 0 bases and the J gene lost 3 bases, with 15 bases spanning the gap. CDR3: CASSLSPPGARYEQYF. The DNA for the CDR3 is TGTGCCAGCAGTTTATCCCCCCCGGGAGCCCGCTACGAGCAGTACTTC.

V is TRBV5-1 and J is TRBJ2-3; D is perhaps TRBD1 (6 bases). This CDR3 comprises 15 residues. Germline V gene sequence: CDR1 SGHRS, CDR2 YFSETQ. Trimming removed 4 bases from V and 1 base from J, with 13 bases in between. CDR3 nucleotide sequence: TGCGCCAGCAGCCGAGGGGGTACTGGCACAGATACGCAGTATTTT. Its translation is CASSRGGTGTDTQYF.

The chain carries TRBV9 and TRBJ1-3; no reliable D call. Germline assignment: CDR1 SGDLS and CDR2 YYNGEE. Trimming took off 4 bases at V and 1 base at J, with 9 bases between the two ends. There are 14 residues in the CDR3. The CDR3 DNA sequence: TGTGCCAGCAGCCCCTACTTATCTGGAAACACCATATATTTT. Translation: CASSPYLSGNTIYF.

This clone was recorded only once. This sequence joins TRBV7-8 and TRBJ2-5, with D tentatively TRBD1 (8 bases). Germline loops: CDR1 SGHVS, CDR2 FQNEAQ. The CDR3 has 16 amino acids. V lost 3 bases to trimming and J lost 5 bases, with 19 bases between them. The CDR3 spells CASSFLTGGGVETQYF. DNA of the CDR3: TGTGCCAGCAGCTTTCTCACAGGGGGGGGTGTGGAGACCCAGTACTTC.

J is TRBJ1-3 and V is TRBV28, with 7 bases fitting TRBD1. The CDR3 is made up of 18 amino acids. Germline V gene data show CDR1 as MDHEN and CDR2 as SYDVKM. The V gene end was trimmed by 6 bases and the J gene end by 4 bases; junction bases not matched to a gene: 18. CDR3 sequence reads: CASSRLRQGAVLGNTIYF. The CDR3 nucleotides are TGTGCCAGCAGCCGCCTCCGACAGGGTGCCGTACTGGGAAACACCATATATTTT.

The chain has TRBV4-2 and TRBJ2-2, with TRBD2 identical over 10 bases. J lost 2 bases, V lost 0 bases, and 12 bases had no gene match. CDR3 length: 20 residues. Germline V gene lookup returns CDR1 LGHNA and CDR2 YNFKEQ. CDR3 sequence: CASSQESGIGLAVNTGELFF. In DNA form, the CDR3 reads TGTGCCAGCAGCCAAGAGTCGGGGATCGGACTAGCGGTTAACACCGGGGAGCTGTTTTTT.

This sequence joins TRBV19 and TRBJ2-7; D is possibly TRBD1 (7 bases). CDR1 LNHDA and CDR2 SQIVND come from the germline V gene (reference sequence). CDR3 size: 11 residues. Trimming stripped 8 bases from V and 12 bases from J, with 17 bases between. In DNA form, the CDR3 reads TGTGCCAGTGTCGGGGGTCCAGGGGGGTACTTC. Translated: CASVGGPGGYF.

V is TRBV28 and J is TRBJ1-1, with D perhaps TRBD1 (5 bases). Germline assignment: CDR1 MDHEN and CDR2 SYDVKM. CDR3 length equals 15 residues. V lost 1 base, J lost 0 bases, and 9 bases lay in between. This chain's CDR3 is CASSLLDSLNTEAFF. CDR3 DNA: TGTGCCAGCAGTTTATTAGACAGCCTGAACACTGAAGCTTTCTTT. The variable domain in full, completed from reference TRBV28 and TRBJ1-1, reads DVKVTQSSRYLVKRTGEKVFLECVQDMDHENMFWYRQDPGLGLRLIYFSYDVKMKEKGDIPEGYSVSREKKERFSLILESASTNQTSMYLCASSLLDSLNTEAFFGQGTRLTVV.

The chain links TRBV18 to TRBJ2-2, with a weak D call TRBD2 (5 bases). V lost 0 bases to trimming and J lost 3 bases, with 11 bases between them. Germline-derived CDR1 and CDR2 are KGHSH and LQKENI. CDR3 length equals 16 residues. CDR3 in amino acids: CASSPPGRYYTGELFF. The CDR3 DNA sequence: TGTGCCAGCTCACCACCGGGGAGATACTACACCGGGGAGCTGTTTTTT.

CDR3: CASSQETYLSEAFF. CDR3 nucleotides: TGCGCCAGCAGCCAAGAAACGTACTTATCTGAAGCTTTCTTT. The chain couples TRBV4-1 to TRBJ1-1; no definite D call. V lost 0 bases and J 6 bases, leaving 11 bases between the germline ends. Germline assignment: CDR1 MGHRA and CDR2 YSYEKL. The CDR3 runs 14 residues.

The CDR3 sequence is CASSFQQGGEQYF. DNA of the CDR3: TGTGCCAGCAGCTTCCAACAGGGGGGCGAGCAGTACTTC. This chain joins TRBV11-2 and TRBJ2-7; 8 nucleotides match TRBD1. CDR1 is SGHAT, CDR2 FQNNGV, per germline. V was clipped by 3 bases and J by 6 bases; unmatched bases: 4. The CDR3 runs 13 residues.

The chain employs TRBV7-9 and TRBJ2-4, with a weak D call TRBD1 (5 bases). The CDR3 has 15 residues. The V gene's germline CDR1 is SEHNR and CDR2 FQNEAQ (reference sequence). The ends were cut back, 5 bases at V and 8 bases at J, with 19 bases in the middle. CDR3 DNA sequence: TGTGCCAGCAGCCCCTTGTTGACAGTCTTGGACATTCAGTACTTC. This translates into CASSPLLTVLDIQYF.

In this sample, this clone turned up once. This sequence joins TRBV6-1 and TRBJ2-1; the D gene is possibly TRBD2 (6 bases). Germline assignment: CDR1 MNHNS and CDR2 SASEGT. V was pared by 8 bases and J by 9 bases, with 8 bases between. The CDR3 runs 10 residues. The CDR3 DNA is TGTGCCAGCCACGGGGGTGAGCAGTTCTTC. It specifies CASHGGEQFF.

The gene calls are TRBV10-1 and TRBJ2-3; D not resolved. This CDR3 has 13 residues. Germline assignment: CDR1 WNHNN and CDR2 SYGVQD (reference sequence). V lost 9 bases to trimming and J lost 1 base, with 11 bases between them. The CDR3 nucleotides are TGCGCCAGTTCGAGGCGTGGCACAGATACGCAGTATTTT. It translates to CASSRRGTDTQYF.

The rearrangement joins TRBV2 to TRBJ2-5, with 9 bases aligning to TRBD2. The CDR3 contains 14 residues. V was clipped by 5 bases and J by 4 bases; unmatched bases: 5. The germline V gene has CDR1 SNHLY and CDR2 FYNNEI. CDR3 sequence reads: CASSPSGIPETQYF. CDR3 bases: TGTGCCAGCAGTCCTAGCGGGATTCCAGAGACCCAGTACTTC.

A remark on this clone: Relative to the germline gene, one junction end is altered; a read error may explain this. The V gene is TRBV7-7, the J gene TRBJ2-1, with TRBD1 matching over 9 bases. Germline V gene lookup returns CDR1 SSHAT and CDR2 FNYEAQ (reference sequence). CDR3 length: 19 residues. CDR3 sequence (DNA): TGTGCTAGCAGCTCACGGGACAGGGATGGGCAAACCTCTGGGAATGAGCAGTTCTTC. It yields the protein CASSSRDRDGQTSGNEQFF.